The 16 T cell receptor beta chains in this list originate from one sample, sequenced in a study of T cell responses to AZD1222 COVID-19 vaccine. Profiling relied on immunoSEQ multiplex PCR, and the TCRdb table lists in-frame clones only, not all of them. The sample comprises more than 90,000 clones, more than 85% of which are singletons, and roughly 7% rests with the top ten. The sample here was peripheral blood, taken 28 days after the second AZD1222 dose. Every receptor here comes from an adult who received the AZD1222 COVID-19 vaccine.

The chain joins TRBV11-3 to TRBJ1-1; a possible D gene is TRBD1 (6 bases). The germline V gene has CDR1 SGHNT and CDR2 YENEEA. V gave up 1 base and J gave up 0 bases, with 9 bases separating them. CDR3 length equals 15 residues. The CDR3 DNA reads TGTGCCAGCAGCTTAGGCCGGACAGTGAACACTGAAGCTTTCTTT. Translation gives CASSLGRTVNTEAFF.

The rearrangement links TRBV19 to TRBJ1-2; D not certain. Per the germline V gene, CDR1 is LNHDA and CDR2 is SQIVND (reference sequence). With 5 bases removed from V and 0 bases from J, the gap between germline ends came to 13 bases. CDR3 length: 15 amino acids. The CDR3 loop is CASSRSRGTNYGYTF. The CDR3 region has the DNA TGTGCCAGTAGTCGGTCCCGCGGGACTAACTATGGCTACACCTTC.

This sequence joins TRBV9 and TRBJ2-2; 7 bases agree with TRBD1. CDR1 SGDLS and CDR2 YYNGEE come from the germline V gene. With V trimmed by 3 bases and J by 5 bases, 13 bases remained unmatched. The CDR3 length is 17 residues. DNA of the CDR3: TGTGCCAGCAGCGCCCTACAGGGGTATTCGGCGACCGGGGAGCTGTTTTTT. Its protein product is CASSALQGYSATGELFF.

The CDR3 spells CASSQGDRDTEAFF. The CDR3 DNA is TGTGCCAGCAGCCAAGGGGACCGGGACACTGAAGCTTTCTTT. V is TRBV3-1 (or the pseudogene TRBV3-2) and J is TRBJ1-1; perhaps TRBD1 as D (5 bases). From germline, CDR1 is LGHDT and CDR2 YNNKEL (reference sequence). Between the trimmed V and J ends, which lost 1 base and 3 bases, there was a span of 9 bases. The CDR3 runs 14 residues.

CDR3 DNA sequence: TGTGCCAGCAGCCTTTCGGGGCCCACCATATATTTT. Translated, it gives CASSLSGPTIYF. The chain recombines TRBV14 with TRBJ1-3; TRBD1 is a possible D gene (5 bases). Trimming shortened V by 4 bases and J by 9 bases, and 10 bases separated the two germline ends. Germline CDR1 and CDR2: SGHDN and FVKESK. This CDR3 has 12 residues. The variable domain in full, with the rest retrieved from reference TRBV14 and TRBJ1-3, is EAGVTQFPSHSVIEKGQTVTLRCDPISGHDNLYWYRRVMGKEIKFLLHFVKESKQDESGMPNNRFLAERTGGTYSTLKVQPAELEDSGVYFCASSLSGPTIYFGEGSWLTVV.

V usage is TRBV6-5 and J usage is TRBJ2-3; 7 positions match TRBD2. The length of the CDR3 is 15 residues. Germline V CDR1 and CDR2: MNHEY, SVGAGI. Trimming at V came to 2 bases and at J to 0 bases, leaving 2 bases not matched to a gene. CDR3 nucleotide sequence: TGTGCCAGCAGTTACAGCGGGGCAAGCACAGATACGCAGTATTTT. This gives the protein CASSYSGASTDTQYF.

This sequence joins TRBV28 and TRBJ2-7; TRBD2 matches at 7 bases. The germline CDR1 and CDR2 sequences are MDHEN and SYDVKM. The CDR3 has 15 residues. Trimming removed 1 base from V and 0 bases from J; junction bases left unmatched: 3. CDR3 loop: CASSLFTGGSYEQYF. The CDR3 nucleotides read TGTGCCAGCAGTTTATTTACGGGGGGCTCCTACGAGCAGTACTTC.

The rearrangement links TRBV5-1 to TRBJ1-6; D is possibly TRBD1 (6 bases). Between the trimmed V and J ends, which lost 0 bases and 8 bases, there was a span of 12 bases. Germline V gene sequence: CDR1 SGHRS, CDR2 YFSETQ. The CDR3 extends over 15 amino acids. Here the CDR3 DNA reads TGCGCCAGCAGCTTGGAGGGCAGGGGTGATTCACCCCTCCACTTT. It codes for CASSLEGRGDSPLHF.

The rearrangement uses TRBV4-1 and TRBJ1-5; a weak D match, TRBD1 (5 bases). Trimming pared 4 bases from V and 2 bases from J, leaving 15 bases between. Germline V gene data show CDR1 as MGHRA and CDR2 as YSYEKL. The CDR3 runs 16 residues. The CDR3 is CASSPGAARGNQPQHF. The CDR3 nucleotides are TGCGCCAGCAGCCCCGGGGCCGCGCGGGGCAATCAGCCCCAGCATTTT.

The chain combines TRBV28 with TRBJ2-1; D is unresolved. Germline CDR1 MDHEN, CDR2 SYDVKM. The germline V and J ends were trimmed by 1 base and 7 bases, with 8 bases remaining between them. The CDR3 spans 13 residues. The CDR3 sequence is CASSLFAQNEQFF. In nucleotides, the CDR3 is TGTGCCAGCAGTTTATTCGCCCAGAATGAGCAGTTCTTC.

The CDR3 nucleotides are TGTGCCAGCAGCGAACAGGGAGGAGGAATGAGCGAGCAGTACTTC. It specifies CASSEQGGGMSEQYF. This chain links TRBV11-2 with TRBJ2-7; D is perhaps TRBD1 or TRBD2 (6 bases each). This CDR3 is 15 amino acids long. CDR1 is SGHAT, CDR2 FQNNGV, per germline. V dropped 5 bases and J dropped 6 bases, with 20 bases sitting between them.

V is TRBV29-1 and J is TRBJ2-1; possible D gene TRBD1, 5 bases. Germline V gives CDR1 SQVTM, CDR2 ANQGSEA. V lost 6 bases and J 4 bases, leaving 16 bases between the germline ends. This CDR3 is built from 14 residues. CDR3 region: CSVPRGVAYNEQFF. As DNA, the CDR3 is TGCAGCGTCCCAAGGGGTGTTGCTTACAATGAGCAGTTCTTC.

The V gene is TRBV2, the J gene TRBJ1-2, with 8 positions matching TRBD1. There are 15 residues in the CDR3. V shed 7 bases, J shed 2 bases, and the junction held 9 bases outside the gene matches. The germline V gene encodes CDR1 SNHLY and CDR2 FYNNEI. The CDR3, as DNA: TGTGCCAGCACTCCTCGGACAGGGACCAACTATGGCTACACCTTC. It specifies CASTPRTGTNYGYTF.

This rearrangement joins TRBV21-1 to TRBJ2-7; the D call of TRBD1 is as the table states it, not checked on the DNA. TRBV21-1 is given as a pseudogene. CDR3 length: 22 amino acids. In DNA form, the CDR3 reads TGTGCCAGCAGCAAAGCGTCCCGGGACAGGGTGACGGGCTCGCGGAGCTCCTACGAGCAGTACTTC. Amino acid sequence: CASSKASRDRVTGSRSSYEQYF.

The chain carries TRBV5-1 and TRBJ2-1; 8 nucleotides agree with TRBD2. The germline V gene has CDR1 SGHRS and CDR2 YFSETQ. Trimming removed 3 bases from V and 9 bases from J; junction bases left unmatched: 17. The CDR3 is made up of 17 amino acids. CDR3 DNA: TGCGCCAGCAGCTCCCCTCCCCTTGAGCGGGAGCCTCTTGAGCAGTTCTTC. This gives the protein CASSSPPLEREPLEQFF.

The V and J genes are TRBV7-6 and TRBJ2-1, with 9 bases fitting TRBD2. The V gene end was trimmed by 3 bases and the J gene end by 10 bases; junction bases not matched to a gene: 10. Germline V gene lookup returns CDR1 SGHVS and CDR2 FNYEAQ. The CDR3 is 15 residues long. This CDR3 is CASSLGLAMGEEQFF. The CDR3 region has the DNA TGTGCCAGCAGCTTGGGACTAGCAATGGGTGAGGAGCAGTTCTTC. Full variable domain (remainder filled in from reference TRBV7-6 and TRBJ2-1): GAGVSQSPRYKVTKRGQDVALRCDPISGHVSLYWYRQALGQGPEFLTYFNYEAQQDKSGLPNDRFSAERPEGSISTLTIQRTEQRDSAMYRCASSLGLAMGEEQFFGPGTRLTVL.